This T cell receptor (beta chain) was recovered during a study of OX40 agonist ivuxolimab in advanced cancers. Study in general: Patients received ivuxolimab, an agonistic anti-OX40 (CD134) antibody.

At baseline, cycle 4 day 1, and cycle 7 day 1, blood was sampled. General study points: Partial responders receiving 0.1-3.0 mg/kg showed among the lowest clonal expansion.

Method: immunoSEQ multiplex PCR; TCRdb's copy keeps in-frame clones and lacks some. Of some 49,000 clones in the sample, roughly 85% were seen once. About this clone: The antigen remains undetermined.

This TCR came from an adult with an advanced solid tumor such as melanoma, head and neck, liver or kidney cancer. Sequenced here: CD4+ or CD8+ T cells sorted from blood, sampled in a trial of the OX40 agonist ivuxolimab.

CDR3 coding DNA: TGTGCCAGCAGCTTCTCCGGGGTGATTGTAGAGACCCAGTACTTC. It specifies CASSFSGVIVETQYF. The gene calls are TRBV5-8 and TRBJ2-5; D possibly corresponds to TRBD2 (5 bases). The germline CDR1 and CDR2 sequences are SGHTS and YDEGEE. V shed 2 bases and J shed 4 bases, with 15 bases lying between them. This CDR3 is built from 15 residues.